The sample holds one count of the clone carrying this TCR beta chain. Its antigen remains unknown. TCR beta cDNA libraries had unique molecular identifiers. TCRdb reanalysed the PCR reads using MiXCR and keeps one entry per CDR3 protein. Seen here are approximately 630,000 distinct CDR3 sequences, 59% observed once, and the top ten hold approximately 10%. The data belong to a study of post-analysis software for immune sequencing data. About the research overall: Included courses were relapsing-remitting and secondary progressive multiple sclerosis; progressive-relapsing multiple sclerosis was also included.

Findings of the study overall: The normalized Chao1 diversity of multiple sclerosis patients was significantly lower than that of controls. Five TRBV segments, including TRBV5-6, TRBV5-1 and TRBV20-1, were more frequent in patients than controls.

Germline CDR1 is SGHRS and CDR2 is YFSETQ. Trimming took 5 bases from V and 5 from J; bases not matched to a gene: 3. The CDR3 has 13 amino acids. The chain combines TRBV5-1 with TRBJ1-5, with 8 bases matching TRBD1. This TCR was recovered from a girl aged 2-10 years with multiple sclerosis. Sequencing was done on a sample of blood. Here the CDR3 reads CASREDRDQPQHF. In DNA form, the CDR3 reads TGCGCCAGCAGGGAGGACAGGGATCAGCCCCAGCATTTT.